Sequencing of this T cell receptor (beta chain) was carried out in a study of T-cell memory formation after mild COVID-19. Germline CDR1 and CDR2: KGHSH and LQKENI. The V and J ends lost 3 bases and 3 bases respectively, with 9 bases between them. The CDR3 is 14 amino acids. One entry per CDR3 protein results from TCRdb running MiXCR on the 5' RACE reads. The top ten clones hold more than 3% of a sample with fewer than 200,000 distinct CDR3 sequences, under 20% of them seen once. The material sequenced was PBMCs or a T cell subset sorted from them (not recorded which). This sequence joins TRBV18 and TRBJ1-3; no clear D. The receptor was derived from a man between 18 and 29 years old who had mild COVID-19 (a few samples of this study predate the infection). Cell type and time point are not known. The CDR3: CASSPLQDGNTIYF. The CDR3 nucleotides are TGTGCCAGCTCACCGCTGCAGGATGGAAACACCATATATTTT.